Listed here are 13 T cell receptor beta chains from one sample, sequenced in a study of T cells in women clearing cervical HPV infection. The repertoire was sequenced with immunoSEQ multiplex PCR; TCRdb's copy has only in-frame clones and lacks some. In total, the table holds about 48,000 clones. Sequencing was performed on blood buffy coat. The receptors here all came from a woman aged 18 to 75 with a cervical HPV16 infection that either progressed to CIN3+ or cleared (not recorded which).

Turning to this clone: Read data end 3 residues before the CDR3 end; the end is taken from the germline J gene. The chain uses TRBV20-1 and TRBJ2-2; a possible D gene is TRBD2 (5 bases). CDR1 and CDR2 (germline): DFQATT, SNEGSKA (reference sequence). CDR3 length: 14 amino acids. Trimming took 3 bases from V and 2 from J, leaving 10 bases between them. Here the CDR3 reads CSARRVSNTGELFF. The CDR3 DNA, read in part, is TGCAGTGCTAGGAGGGTCTCTAACACCGGGGAG.

The CDR3 loop reads CASSPRTSASSYNEQFF. The CDR3 bases that were read are TGTGCCAGCAGCCCCAGAACTAGCGCTAGCTCCTACAATGAG. The chain is built from TRBV2 and TRBJ2-1; 7 bases are a match to TRBD2. The read stops 3 residues short of the end of the CDR3; the missing end is completed from the germline J gene. This CDR3 has 17 amino acids. Germline CDR1 and CDR2: SNHLY and FYNNEI. The V segment lost 6 bases and the J segment 0 bases; nucleotides outside the gene matches: 11.

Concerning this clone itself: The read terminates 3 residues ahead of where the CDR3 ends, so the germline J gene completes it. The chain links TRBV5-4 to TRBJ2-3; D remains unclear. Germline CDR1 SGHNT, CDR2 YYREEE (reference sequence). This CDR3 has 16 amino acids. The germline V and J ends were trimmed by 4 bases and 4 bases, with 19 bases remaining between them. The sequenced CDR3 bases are TGTGCCAGCAGCGTCCCTAGGCCCGCACGGCCAGATACG. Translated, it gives CASSVPRPARPDT. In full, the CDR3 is CASSVPRPARPDTQYF.

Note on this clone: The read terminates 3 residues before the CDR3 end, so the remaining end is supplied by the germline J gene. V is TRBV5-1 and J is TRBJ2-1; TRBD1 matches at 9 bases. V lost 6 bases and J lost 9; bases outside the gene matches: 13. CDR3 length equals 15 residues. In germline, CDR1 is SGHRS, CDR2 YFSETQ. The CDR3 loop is CASTDRGGVTGEQFF. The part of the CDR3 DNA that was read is TGCGCCAGCACCGACAGGGGGGGTGTAACGGGTGAG.

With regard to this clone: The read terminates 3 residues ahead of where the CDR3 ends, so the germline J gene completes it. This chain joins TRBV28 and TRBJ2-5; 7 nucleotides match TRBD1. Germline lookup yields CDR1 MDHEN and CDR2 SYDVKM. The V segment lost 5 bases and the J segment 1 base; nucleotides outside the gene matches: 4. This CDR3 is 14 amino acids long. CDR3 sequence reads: CASSQRTGQETQYF. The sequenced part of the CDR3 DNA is TGTGCCAGCAGTCAGAGGACAGGCCAAGAGACC.

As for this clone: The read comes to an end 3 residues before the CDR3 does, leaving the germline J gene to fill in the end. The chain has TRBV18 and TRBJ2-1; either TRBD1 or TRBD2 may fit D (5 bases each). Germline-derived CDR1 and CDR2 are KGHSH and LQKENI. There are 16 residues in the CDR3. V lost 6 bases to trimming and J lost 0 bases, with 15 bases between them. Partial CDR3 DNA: TGTGCCAGCTCTCCAAGAGGGGAGAGCTCCTACAATGAG. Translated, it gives CASSPRGESSYNE. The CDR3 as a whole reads CASSPRGESSYNEQFF.

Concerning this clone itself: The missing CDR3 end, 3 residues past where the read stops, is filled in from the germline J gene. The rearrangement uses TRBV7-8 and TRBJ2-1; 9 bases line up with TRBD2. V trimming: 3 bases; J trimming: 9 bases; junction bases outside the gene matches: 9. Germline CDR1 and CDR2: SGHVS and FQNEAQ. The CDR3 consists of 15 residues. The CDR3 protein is CASSLFPRGGGEQFF. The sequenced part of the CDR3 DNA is TGTGCCAGCAGCTTGTTTCCGCGGGGGGGCGGTGAG. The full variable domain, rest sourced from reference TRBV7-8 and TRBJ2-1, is GAGVSQSPRYKVAKRGQDVALRCDPISGHVSLFWYQQALGQGPEFLTYFQNEAQLDKSGLPSDRFFAERPEGSVSTLKIQRTQQEDSAVYLCASSLFPRGGGEQFFGPGTRLTVL.

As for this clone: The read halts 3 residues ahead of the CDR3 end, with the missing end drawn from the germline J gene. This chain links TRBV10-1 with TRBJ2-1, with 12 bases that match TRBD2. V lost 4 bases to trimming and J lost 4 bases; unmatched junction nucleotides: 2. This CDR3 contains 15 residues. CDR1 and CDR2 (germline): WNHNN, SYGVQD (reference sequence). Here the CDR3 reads CASSGTSGKYNEQFF. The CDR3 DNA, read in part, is TGCGCCAGCAGTGGGACTAGCGGGAAATACAATGAG.

The sequenced CDR3 bases are TGCAGTGCTTCTCCACCTCGACAGGGTGGGCCGAATTCACCC. Residues: CSASPPRQGGPNSP. The full CDR3 reads CSASPPRQGGPNSPLHF. The gene calls are TRBV20-1 and TRBJ1-6; 7 nucleotides agree with TRBD1. The read finishes 3 residues shy of the CDR3 end, and the germline J gene is used to complete it. The CDR3 sequence is 17 residues long. The V and J ends lost 5 bases and 7 bases, in that order; junction bases with no gene match: 17. Germline CDR1 reads DFQATT; CDR2 reads SNEGSKA (reference sequence).

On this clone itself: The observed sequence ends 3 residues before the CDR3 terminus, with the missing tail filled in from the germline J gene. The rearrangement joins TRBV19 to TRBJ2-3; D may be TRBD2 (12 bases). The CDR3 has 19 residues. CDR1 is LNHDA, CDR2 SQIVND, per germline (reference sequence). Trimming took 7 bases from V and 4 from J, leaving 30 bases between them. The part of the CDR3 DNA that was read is TGTGCCAGTACCTCGGGACAGGGGGAGACTAGCGGGAGACCAGATACG. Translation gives CASTSGQGETSGRPDT. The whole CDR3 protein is CASTSGQGETSGRPDTQYF.

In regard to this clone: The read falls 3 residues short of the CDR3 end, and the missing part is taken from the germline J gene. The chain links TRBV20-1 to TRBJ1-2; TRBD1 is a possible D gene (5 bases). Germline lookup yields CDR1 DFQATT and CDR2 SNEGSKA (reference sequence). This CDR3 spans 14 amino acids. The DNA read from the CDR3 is TGCAGTTTGGGGGGTCCTATCAAACCTAAAGGC. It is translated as CSLGGPIKPKG. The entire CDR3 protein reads CSLGGPIKPKGYTF.

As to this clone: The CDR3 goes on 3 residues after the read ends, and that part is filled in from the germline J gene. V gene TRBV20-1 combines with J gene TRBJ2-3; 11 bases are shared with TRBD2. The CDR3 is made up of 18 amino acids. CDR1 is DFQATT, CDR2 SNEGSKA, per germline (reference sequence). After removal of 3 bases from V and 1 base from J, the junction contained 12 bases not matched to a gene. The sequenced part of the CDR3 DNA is TGCAGTGCTAGGGGGACTAGCGGAGAACCCGGGGGCACAGATACG. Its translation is CSARGTSGEPGGTDT. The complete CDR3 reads CSARGTSGEPGGTDTQYF.

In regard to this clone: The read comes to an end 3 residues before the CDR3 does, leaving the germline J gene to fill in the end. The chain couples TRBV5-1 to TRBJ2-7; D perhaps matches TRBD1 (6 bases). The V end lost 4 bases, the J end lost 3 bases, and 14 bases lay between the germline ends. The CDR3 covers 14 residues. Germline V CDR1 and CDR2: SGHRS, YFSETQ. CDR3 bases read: TGCGCCAGCAGCCCACAGGGACGGAACTACGAG. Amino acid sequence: CASSPQGRNYE. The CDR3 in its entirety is CASSPQGRNYEQYF.